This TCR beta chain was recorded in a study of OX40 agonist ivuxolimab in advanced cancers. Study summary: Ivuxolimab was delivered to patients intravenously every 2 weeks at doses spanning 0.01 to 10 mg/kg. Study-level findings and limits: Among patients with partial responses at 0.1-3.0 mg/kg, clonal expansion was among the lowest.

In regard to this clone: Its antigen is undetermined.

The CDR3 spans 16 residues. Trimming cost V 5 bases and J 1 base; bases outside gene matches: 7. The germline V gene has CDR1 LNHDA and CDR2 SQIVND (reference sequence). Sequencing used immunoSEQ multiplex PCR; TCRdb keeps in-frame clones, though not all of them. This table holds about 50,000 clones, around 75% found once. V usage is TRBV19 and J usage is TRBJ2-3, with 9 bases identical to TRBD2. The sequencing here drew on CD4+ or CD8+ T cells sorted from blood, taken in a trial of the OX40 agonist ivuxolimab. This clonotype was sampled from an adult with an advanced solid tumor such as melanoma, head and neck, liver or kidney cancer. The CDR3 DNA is TGTGCCAGTAGTCCATTTAGCGGGGGACGCACAGATACGCAGTATTTT. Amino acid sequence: CASSPFSGGRTDTQYF.